A single sample gave rise to the 31 T cell receptor beta chains below, sequenced in a study of T cell repertoires in cytomegalovirus infection. TCRdb re-derived calls from the reads in MiXCR, one entry per CDR3 protein. Among around 550,000 distinct CDR3 sequences listed, around a quarter were seen once. The sequencing sample was made of PBMCs. Receptors were obtained from a human donor in good health (CMV status not recorded). Some clones in this sample may be carry-over from other donors' samples.

V gene TRBV20-1 combines with J gene TRBJ2-1; 16 positions agree with TRBD2. The germline gives CDR1 DFQATT, CDR2 SNEGSKA (reference sequence). Losses at the gene ends were 6 bases for V and 6 bases for J; bases not matched to a gene: 14. There are 18 residues in the CDR3. CDR3 residues: CSANTGTSGRAGFNEQFF. In DNA form, the CDR3 reads TGCAGTGCCAACACCGGGACTAGCGGGAGGGCCGGGTTCAATGAGCAGTTCTTC.

This clonotype was observed a handful of times. The chain couples TRBV7-9 to TRBJ2-1; maybe TRBD2 (5 bases). Germline CDR1 is SEHNR and CDR2 is FQNEAQ (reference sequence). The CDR3 extends over 13 amino acids. V lost 6 bases and J 10 bases, leaving 16 bases between the germline ends. The CDR3 sequence is CASRPPSSSEQFF. The CDR3 bases are TGTGCCAGCAGGCCGCCCTCTAGCAGCGAGCAGTTCTTC. Looking up the rest from reference TRBV7-9 and TRBJ2-1 gives the full variable domain: DTGVSQNPRHKITKRGQNVTFRCDPISEHNRLYWYRQTLGQGPEFLTYFQNEAQLEKSRLLSDRFSAERPKGSFSTLEIQRTEQGDSAMYLCASRPPSSSEQFFGPGTRLTVL.

The V and J genes are TRBV6-1 and TRBJ1-2; D might be TRBD1 (5 bases). Germline assignment: CDR1 MNHNS and CDR2 SASEGT. V shed 0 bases and J shed 7 bases, with 12 bases lying between them. The CDR3 runs to 14 residues. Here the CDR3 DNA reads TGTGCCAGCAGTGAAGCGTGGGGCGCGGTTGGCTACACCTTC. Protein product: CASSEAWGAVGYTF.

This clonotype appeared many times. This rearrangement joins TRBV7-6 to TRBJ2-2; 7 positions match TRBD2. The CDR3 is made up of 14 amino acids. V lost 5 bases and J lost 6; bases outside the gene matches: 6. Germline lookup yields CDR1 SGHVS and CDR2 FNYEAQ. CDR3 bases: TGTGCCAGCAGCGAAGTGCGGGAGTCCGGGGAGCTGTTTTTT. Translation: CASSEVRESGELFF.

This clonotype was seen repeatedly, ten times or more. The chain carries TRBV7-2 and TRBJ1-4; no reliable D call. This CDR3 comprises 15 residues. The V gene lost 3 bases and the J gene lost 4 bases, with 12 bases spanning the gap. Per the germline V gene, CDR1 is SGHTA and CDR2 is FQGNSA. The CDR3 DNA sequence: TGTGCCAGCAGCTTTGCAAGAGATTTTAATGAAAAACTGTTTTTT. Translating gives CASSFARDFNEKLFF.

This clonotype was counted between two and nine times. The chain couples TRBV7-3 to TRBJ1-4, with D perhaps matching TRBD1 (5 bases). The CDR3 has 15 residues. Germline-derived CDR1 and CDR2 are SGHTA and FQGTGA. V was shortened by 1 base and J by 6 bases, with 12 bases between the two germline ends. The CDR3 loop is CASSLNSGGDEKLFF. CDR3 bases: TGTGCCAGCAGCTTAAATAGCGGAGGGGATGAAAAACTGTTTTTT.

This clonotype was detected ten times or more. The chain uses TRBV7-9 and TRBJ1-5; D is unclear. From germline, CDR1 is SEHNR and CDR2 FQNEAQ (reference sequence). The CDR3 is 15 amino acids. The V and J ends lost 1 base and 0 bases respectively, with 7 bases between them. Here the CDR3 DNA reads TGTGCCAGCAGCTTAGGAGATTATAGCAATCAGCCCCAGCATTTT. It yields the protein CASSLGDYSNQPQHF.

This clonotype was seen repeatedly, ten times or more. The chain couples TRBV19 to TRBJ1-1; 11 nucleotides agree with TRBD1. The CDR3 length is 14 residues. The ends lost 8 bases at V and 5 bases at J; junction bases unmatched: 7. Germline CDR1 LNHDA, CDR2 SQIVND (reference sequence). The DNA of the CDR3 is TGTGCCAGTGACCGGACAGGGGGCAGTACTGAAGCTTTCTTT. The encoded protein is CASDRTGGSTEAFF.

This rearrangement joins TRBV5-1 to TRBJ1-3; D is ambiguous. V was trimmed by 4 bases and J by 2 bases, leaving 7 bases between them. This CDR3 comprises 13 residues. CDR1 and CDR2 from the germline V gene are SGHRS and YFSETQ. CDR3 residues: CASSPDAGNTIYF. Written as DNA, the CDR3 is TGCGCCAGCAGCCCGGACGCTGGAAACACCATATATTTT.

The chain uses TRBV28 and TRBJ1-4; perhaps TRBD1 as D (5 bases). V was pared by 0 bases and J by 4 bases, with 9 bases between. This CDR3 region has 15 residues. CDR1 MDHEN and CDR2 SYDVKM come from the germline V gene. For the CDR3, the DNA is TGTGCCAGCAGTTTATGGACAGACGGTAATGAAAAACTGTTTTTT. It encodes CASSLWTDGNEKLFF. Full variable domain (remainder filled in from reference TRBV28 and TRBJ1-4): DVKVTQSSRYLVKRTGEKVFLECVQDMDHENMFWYRQDPGLGLRLIYFSYDVKMKEKGDIPEGYSVSREKKERFSLILESASTNQTSMYLCASSLWTDGNEKLFFGSGTQLSVL.

The V and J genes are TRBV7-2 and TRBJ2-3, with TRBD2 as a possible D gene (5 bases). The CDR3 loop spans 15 amino acids. Trimming removed 3 bases at V and 5 bases at J, with 15 bases between. Germline loops: CDR1 SGHTA, CDR2 FQGNSA. CDR3 sequence (DNA): TGTGCCAGCAGCTTGGGGAACAACGGAGGAGATACGCAGTATTTT. Residues: CASSLGNNGGDTQYF.

This clonotype has a single count. The V and J genes are TRBV6-2 or TRBV6-3 and TRBJ1-2; no definite D call. The CDR3 consists of 14 residues. The ends were cut back, 3 bases at V and 5 bases at J, with 13 bases in the middle. The germline V gene encodes CDR1 MNHEY and CDR2 SVGEGT. CDR3 DNA: TGTGCCAGCAGTTATTCAGGACCGCTTTATGGCTACACCTTC. It codes for CASSYSGPLYGYTF.

The V and J genes are TRBV19 and TRBJ1-5; D uncertain. The germline CDR1 and CDR2 sequences are LNHDA and SQIVND (reference sequence). This CDR3 is 14 amino acids long. V dropped 3 bases and J dropped 4 bases, with 10 bases sitting between them. CDR3 residues: CASSIQIHNQPQHF. Written as DNA, the CDR3 is TGTGCCAGTAGTATCCAGATCCATAATCAGCCCCAGCATTTT.

The rearrangement joins TRBV20-1 to TRBJ2-7, with D hard to call. This CDR3 spans 12 amino acids. Per germline, CDR1 DFQATT and CDR2 SNEGSKA (reference sequence). V dropped 4 bases and J dropped 6 bases, with 13 bases sitting between them. The CDR3, as DNA: TGCAGTGCTACCCCAGATCCCCGCGAGCAGTACTTC. Encoded protein: CSATPDPREQYF.

This clonotype was recorded many times. V is TRBV7-6 and J is TRBJ2-7; D is uncertain. Germline assignment: CDR1 SGHVS and CDR2 FNYEAQ. V was pared by 1 base and J by 5 bases, with 6 bases between. This CDR3 contains 12 residues. In nucleotides, the CDR3 is TGTGCCAGCAGCTTAGTTTCCCACGAGCAGTACTTC. Translating gives CASSLVSHEQYF.

This clonotype was observed many times. The V call is TRBV7-9, the J call TRBJ2-7; tentative D call: TRBD1 (6 bases). CDR1 is SEHNR and CDR2 is FQNEAQ in the germline V gene (reference sequence). With 3 bases removed from V and 2 bases from J, the gap between germline ends came to 11 bases. The CDR3 consists of 14 residues. CDR3 DNA: TGTGCCAGCAGCTTCGGGACACCTCCCTACGAGCAGTACTTC. It is translated as CASSFGTPPYEQYF. The variable domain in full, completed from reference TRBV7-9 and TRBJ2-7, reads DTGVSQNPRHKITKRGQNVTFRCDPISEHNRLYWYRQTLGQGPEFLTYFQNEAQLEKSRLLSDRFSAERPKGSFSTLEIQRTEQGDSAMYLCASSFGTPPYEQYFGPGTRLTVT.

The V gene is TRBV15, the J gene TRBJ2-2, with TRBD2 matching over 8 bases. The germline gives CDR1 LNHNV, CDR2 YYDKDF (reference sequence). This CDR3 is built from 17 residues. Germline trimming cut 1 base from V and 7 bases from J; bases unmatched to any gene: 11. CDR3 in amino acids: CATSRADPGAGVGELFF. The DNA for the CDR3 is TGTGCCACCAGCAGAGCGGATCCGGGAGCGGGAGTCGGGGAGCTGTTTTTT. The full variable domain, rest sourced from reference TRBV15 and TRBJ2-2, is DAMVIQNPRYQVTQFGKPVTLSCSQTLNHNVMYWYQQKSSQAPKLLFHYYDKDFNNEADTPDNFQSRRPNTSFCFLDIRSPGLGDTAMYLCATSRADPGAGVGELFFGEGSRLTVL.

V is TRBV4-1 and J is TRBJ1-6; D is possibly TRBD1 (5 bases). The V gene lost 0 bases and the J gene lost 0 bases, with 9 bases spanning the gap. CDR1 and CDR2 (germline): MGHRA, YSYEKL. CDR3 length: 17 amino acids. CDR3 sequence reads: CASSQDRGSSYNSPLHF. CDR3 DNA: TGCGCCAGCAGCCAAGATCGGGGGAGCTCCTATAATTCACCCCTCCACTTT.

The rearrangement joins TRBV2 to TRBJ2-7; the D gene could be TRBD1 or TRBD2 (5 bases each). Looked up from germline, CDR1 is SNHLY and CDR2 is FYNNEI. Trimming pared 7 bases from V and 0 bases from J, leaving 16 bases between. The CDR3 is made up of 15 amino acids. CDR3 nucleotide sequence: TGTGCCAGCATCGGGGCAGGTGACAACTCCTACGAGCAGTACTTC. This translates into CASIGAGDNSYEQYF.

Ten or more counts support this clonotype. CDR3 sequence (DNA): TGTGCCAGCAGCTTAGCGAGGGCCGGGGAGCTGTTTTTT. It yields the protein CASSLARAGELFF. V usage is TRBV7-2 and J usage is TRBJ2-2, with D perhaps TRBD2 (5 bases). Germline values: CDR1 SGHTA, CDR2 FQGNSA. This CDR3 contains 13 residues. The V gene lost 0 bases and the J gene lost 6 bases, with 5 bases spanning the gap.

The chain uses TRBV2 and TRBJ1-2; 10 bases are shared with TRBD1. Germline V CDR1 and CDR2: SNHLY, FYNNEI. This CDR3 is built from 13 residues. Germline trimming cut 7 bases from V and 6 bases from J; bases unmatched to any gene: 5. CDR3 in DNA: TGTGCCAGCATTAGGGACAGGGGCGATGGCTACACCTTC. Amino acid sequence: CASIRDRGDGYTF.

The rearrangement links TRBV10-2 to TRBJ2-5, with 11 bases fitting TRBD2. V shed 8 bases, J shed 5 bases, and the junction held 19 bases outside the gene matches. CDR1 is WSHSY, CDR2 SAAADI, per germline. This CDR3 comprises 18 residues. CDR3 bases: TGCGCCAGCCTGGGAACCTATAGCGGGAGGGCCGGAGGGGAGACCCAGTACTTC. It specifies CASLGTYSGRAGGETQYF.

The chain is built from TRBV7-7 and TRBJ1-4; D is undetermined. This CDR3 region has 15 residues. Germline CDR1 SSHAT, CDR2 FNYEAQ (reference sequence). V lost 5 bases, J lost 7 bases, and 17 bases lay in between. In nucleotides, the CDR3 is TGTGCCAGCAGCCGGAGCAGCCGCTTTGCTGAAAAACTGTTTTTT. Protein sequence: CASSRSSRFAEKLFF. The whole variable domain, remainder taken from reference TRBV7-7 and TRBJ1-4, is GAGVSQSPRYKVTKRGQDVTLRCDPISSHATLYWYQQALGQGPEFLTYFNYEAQPDKSGLPSDRFSAERPEGSISTLTIQRTEQRDSAMYRCASSRSSRFAEKLFFGSGTQLSVL.

The chain has TRBV28 and TRBJ2-3; 8 bases fit TRBD1. Germline CDR1 MDHEN, CDR2 SYDVKM. The CDR3 spans 15 residues. V shed 3 bases and J 2 bases; nucleotides not matched to a gene: 4. CDR3 nucleotide sequence: TGTGCCAGCAGTTTTCTGGACAGGGACACAGATACGCAGTATTTT. Translation gives CASSFLDRDTDTQYF.

The chain has TRBV4-3 and TRBJ2-1; TRBD1 matches 11 bases. This CDR3 is built from 16 residues. Germline V lookup: CDR1 LGHNA, CDR2 YSLEER. V gave up 4 bases and J gave up 8 bases; unmatched junction bases: 10. The DNA for the CDR3 is TGCGCCAGCAGCCCAGTCCTTGGACAGGGGGCATATGAGCAGTTCTTC. Residues: CASSPVLGQGAYEQFF.

The V call is TRBV4-3, the J call TRBJ2-1, with a possible D match to TRBD2 (5 bases). Germline-derived CDR1 and CDR2 are LGHNA and YSLEER. Trimming cost V 0 bases and J 6 bases, with 9 bases left between them. The CDR3 has 14 amino acids. This chain's CDR3 is CASSQDASSNEQFF. The CDR3 nucleotides are TGCGCCAGCAGCCAAGATGCTAGCTCCAATGAGCAGTTCTTC.

This clonotype turned up a few times. CDR3 sequence (DNA): TGTGCCAGCAGCCCCCGGGGGGCAGGGGGTTGGGGTGAGCAGTTCTTC. Protein product: CASSPRGAGGWGEQFF. The rearrangement links TRBV7-2 to TRBJ2-1, with D possibly called TRBD1 or TRBD2 (7 bases each). There are 16 residues in the CDR3. Germline values: CDR1 SGHTA, CDR2 FQGNSA. The V end lost 5 bases, the J end lost 9 bases, and 23 bases lay between the germline ends.

This clonotype turned up a few times. This chain connects TRBV6-2 or TRBV6-3 to TRBJ2-7; 7 bases map to TRBD2. Trimming at V came to 0 bases and at J to 4 bases, leaving 9 bases not matched to a gene. Germline V lookup: CDR1 MNHEY, CDR2 SVGEGT. The CDR3 contains 16 residues. Here the CDR3 DNA reads TGTGCCAGCAGTTACTCTAAAGCGGGATCCTTGTACGAGCAGTACTTC. Its translation is CASSYSKAGSLYEQYF.

The chain links TRBV20-1 to TRBJ2-5; D possibly corresponds to TRBD2 (6 bases). This CDR3 comprises 15 residues. Trimming shortened V by 5 bases and J by 1 base, and 17 bases separated the two germline ends. The germline V gene encodes CDR1 DFQATT and CDR2 SNEGSKA (reference sequence). The DNA for the CDR3 is TGCAGTGCTCGCCGACTAGACGGGGGCCAAGAGACCCAGTACTTC. Translating it yields CSARRLDGGQETQYF.

The rearrangement uses TRBV2 and TRBJ2-1; D is ambiguous. The CDR3 spans 15 residues. Germline CDR1 reads SNHLY; CDR2 reads FYNNEI. Between the trimmed V and J ends, which lost 11 bases and 0 bases, there was a span of 17 bases. CDR3 sequence reads: CALHGRQSSYNEQFF. The CDR3 DNA is TGTGCCCTTCACGGGCGGCAGAGCTCCTACAATGAGCAGTTCTTC.

The chain couples TRBV19 to TRBJ2-1, with 10 bases lining up with TRBD2. The CDR3 length is 15 residues. The ends lost 5 bases at V and 9 bases at J; junction bases unmatched: 10. Germline loops: CDR1 LNHDA, CDR2 SQIVND (reference sequence). The CDR3 DNA is TGTGCCAGTAGTCTTCTAGCGGGAGTGGAAGGTGAGCAGTTCTTC. Its translation is CASSLLAGVEGEQFF.